This section outlines one TCR beta chain sequence together with its context. In this sample, this clonotype turned up a few times. This clone's antigen is unknown. No qualities accompany the bases; no much larger clone lies one base away. The sequencing machine was an Illumina NovaSeq 6000. Using 5'RACE with constant-segment primers, TCRalpha and TCRbeta cDNA libraries were constructed, with sample barcodes and unique molecular identifiers added in the process. RNA was extracted from every sample with Trizol reagent. Library amplification was performed in two PCR steps, and a second sample barcode and Illumina TruSeq adapters were introduced in the second step. Sequencing of the libraries was done on an Illumina NovaSeq, producing 2 x 150 bp paired-end reads. Per the source publication's procedure: With migec v1.2.7, reads were demultiplexed and then collapsed into UMI-guided consensus sequences. Using mixcr v2.1.11, the UMI consensuses were aligned to TRA and TRB V and J templates and assembled into clonotypes. A clonotype was counted as expanded or contracted only if both edgeR and NoisET called the change significant, with noise models trained on biological replicates. edgeR calls used a false discovery rate-adjusted p below 0.01 and a log2 fold-change threshold of 1. PCA with hierarchical clustering of max-normalized trajectories of the 1000 most abundant clonotypes was used as exploratory dynamics analysis. The CD4 or CD8 phenotype of responding clones was assigned using the separately sequenced CD4+ and CD8+ repertoires. TCRdb redid the processing of the public reads, applying fastp at Q25 and MiXCR, and retained in-frame beta chains. Every distinct CDR3 protein forms one entry, paired with its most common genes and DNA. These V and J calls derive from TCRdb rather than the authors' analysis. Counted in this sample were 500,000 to 650,000 distinct CDR3 sequences; less than 25% of them appeared once. The ten largest clones add up to under 8.5% of the sample.

The germline V gene (reference sequence) gives CDR1 as LGHDT and CDR2 as YNNKEL. V is clipped by 1 base and J by 7 bases, and the sequence between their germline boundaries is 17 bases long. From its cysteine to its phenylalanine, the CDR3 spans 16 amino acids. The DNA shown is the 48-base CDR3, in frame from base 1. The sample belongs to a study of T-cell memory formation after mild COVID-19 (dated by TCRdb to the early 2020s). Study-level background: TCR sequence clusters from the two donors were found to be largely donor specific. In a couple of donors, T-cell clones that expanded and contracted after mild COVID-19 were followed by sequencing TCRalpha and TCRbeta repertoires longitudinally. Two young, previously healthy adult volunteers made up the cohort, one male and one female.

Paper-wide results and their limitations: Contracting CD4+ clones turned up mainly in the CM and EM memory subsets, whereas EMRA was where CD8+ clones were enriched. Balanced CD4/CD8 phenotypes were observed for clones contracting from day 15 to 85, whereas a bias towards CD4+ was observed for a second wave of clones expanding from day 15 to 37. SARS-CoV-2 specificity of the second-wave clones peaking on day 37 was not confirmed. Some responding clones were detected in pre-infection memory, which suggested that pre-existing cross-reactive memory T cells had joined the SARS-CoV-2 response. The study covered only a couple of mild cases, and larger cohorts including severe cases with pre-infection samples were considered necessary.

PBMCs were isolated by Ficoll-Paque density gradient centrifugation. The sequenced sample was PBMCs or a T cell subset sorted from them (not recorded which). The receptor comes from an adult woman who had mild COVID-19 (a few samples of this study predate the infection). The sample titles of this study are shuffled in the database, so cell type and time point are left out; the donor was told from shared clones. The receptor chain draws on TRBV3-1 and TRBJ2-4; the D gene assignment is perhaps TRBD1 or TRBD2, with each matching 6 bases. The CDR3 region has the sequence CASSQGSGALGNIQYF. The bases are TGTGCCAGCAGCCAAGGGTCGGGGGCGCTCGGTAACATTCAGTACTTC.